Listed below are T cell receptor beta chains from one sample, sequenced in a study of neurological immune-mediated disorders. TCRdb itself ran the 5' RACE reads through MiXCR, one entry per CDR3 protein. The profile shows 50,000 or so distinct CDR3 sequences, approximately 3.9% of them singletons. Input material: PBMCs. Receptors were obtained from a man in his thirties or forties with multiple sclerosis. The CDR3 runs from the conserved cysteine through the conserved F or W. The order of the fields is J gene, V gene, D gene, clone size, CDR3 DNA, CDR3 protein. The D gene is left open where the match is weak. The listing skips clone size in some rows; elsewhere it reads once, few, many or a size class.

J: TRBJ2-6; V: TRBV15; D: -; size: many; DNA: TGTGCCACCAGCAGCCGCGCTGGGGCCAACGTCCTGACTTTC; CDR3: CATSSRAGANVLTF
J: TRBJ1-1; V: TRBV3-1; D: TRBD1; size: many; DNA: TGTGCCAGCAGCCAAGATTCAGGGGGCGGACTAGGCACTGAAGCTTTCTTT; CDR3: CASSQDSGGGLGTEAFF
J: TRBJ2-1; V: TRBV20-1; D: -; size: many; DNA: TGCAGTGCTAGGAGGCCCCTCAATGAGCAGTTCTTC; CDR3: CSARRPLNEQFF
J: TRBJ1-2; V: TRBV9; D: TRBD1; size: many; DNA: TGTGCCAGCAGCTCTGATACCGGGACAGTTCTTGGCTACACCTTC; CDR3: CASSSDTGTVLGYTF
J: TRBJ1-1; V: TRBV5-6; D: -; size: many; DNA: TGTGCCAGCAGCTCAACTCGGGGGTTCTCTGAAGCTTTCTTT; CDR3: CASSSTRGFSEAFF
J: TRBJ2-5; V: TRBV7-9; D: -; size: many; DNA: TGTGCCAGCAGTTCCCCGGACTACCAAGAGACCCAGTACTTC; CDR3: CASSSPDYQETQYF
J: TRBJ2-7; V: TRBV20-1; D: TRBD1; size: many; DNA: TGCAGTGCTAGAGATCTCCTGGGGACAGGGATCTACGAGCAGTACTTC; CDR3: CSARDLLGTGIYEQYF
J: TRBJ2-5; V: TRBV20-1; D: -; size: few; DNA: TGCAGTGCTCCCCAGAGTAACCAAGAGACCCAGTACTTC; CDR3: CSAPQSNQETQYF
J: TRBJ2-5; V: TRBV20-1; D: TRBD2; size: many; DNA: TGCAGTGCAAAGACTAGCGGGGGGGCATTTGAGACCCAGTACTTC; CDR3: CSAKTSGGAFETQYF
J: TRBJ2-1; V: TRBV5-1; D: TRBD1; size: many; DNA: TGCGCCAGCAGCTTGGGGGGACAGGGGTATGAGCAGTTCTTC; CDR3: CASSLGGQGYEQFF
J: TRBJ1-2; V: TRBV7-9; D: TRBD1; size: many; DNA: TGTGCCAGCAGTCCTCGGGACAGGATCGGGGGCTACACCTTC; CDR3: CASSPRDRIGGYTF
J: TRBJ2-7; V: TRBV7-9; D: -; size: many; DNA: TGTGCCAGCAGCTTAGGGTACACCTACGAGCAGTACTTC; CDR3: CASSLGYTYEQYF
J: TRBJ2-7; V: TRBV5-6; D: -; size: many; DNA: TGTGCCAGCAGCTTCGGGGGCTCCTACGAGCAGTACTTC; CDR3: CASSFGGSYEQYF
J: TRBJ2-7; V: TRBV20-1; D: -; size: many; DNA: TGCAGTGCTAGGGGCACTTACTCCTACGAGCAGTACTTC; CDR3: CSARGTYSYEQYF
J: TRBJ1-4; V: TRBV7-8; D: -; size: many; DNA: TGTGCCAGCAGCTTAGAGGGGAATGAAAAACTGTTTTTT; CDR3: CASSLEGNEKLFF
J: TRBJ2-3; V: TRBV5-1; D: -; size: few; DNA: TGCGCCAGCAGCCCCTCGGGCACGGATACGCAGTATTTT; CDR3: CASSPSGTDTQYF
J: TRBJ2-4; V: TRBV20-1; D: -; size: many; DNA: TGCAGTGCTAGAGATATCCGAAGGGACACGAACATTCAGTACTTC; CDR3: CSARDIRRDTNIQYF
J: TRBJ2-7; V: TRBV5-6; D: -; size: many; DNA: TGTGCCAGCAGCTTGGGGCAGGCCCTCTACGAGCAGTACTTC; CDR3: CASSLGQALYEQYF
J: TRBJ2-7; V: TRBV20-1; D: TRBD2; size: many; DNA: TGCAGTGCTAGAGAGGTTAGCGGGAGTCCCCACGAGCAGTACTTC; CDR3: CSAREVSGSPHEQYF
J: TRBJ2-3; V: TRBV7-2; D: TRBD2; size: many; DNA: TGTGCCAGCAGCGTCAAGCGCCTAGCGGGGAACACAGATACGCAGTATTTT; CDR3: CASSVKRLAGNTDTQYF
J: TRBJ2-3; V: TRBV20-1; D: -; size: many; DNA: TGCAGTGCTAGGCCCCTCAACGGAGGAGATACGCAGTATTTT; CDR3: CSARPLNGGDTQYF
J: TRBJ2-5; V: TRBV20-1; D: -; size: many; DNA: TGCAGTGCTACCCAAGAGACCCAGTACTTC; CDR3: CSATQETQYF
J: TRBJ1-6; V: TRBV5-1; D: -; size: many; DNA: TGCGCCAGCAGCCTCCGAATCGACAGGAATTCACCCCTCCACTTT; CDR3: CASSLRIDRNSPLHF
J: TRBJ2-3; V: TRBV19; D: -; size: -; DNA: TGTGCCAGTAGTACTTCCGGGACCACAGATACGCAGTATTTT; CDR3: CASSTSGTTDTQYF
J: TRBJ1-1; V: TRBV5-1; D: -; size: many; DNA: TGCGCCAGCAGCTTGAAGGGTCCCACTGAAGCTTTCTTT; CDR3: CASSLKGPTEAFF
J: TRBJ1-6; V: TRBV6-5; D: -; size: many; DNA: TGTGCCACCCAGGGTGGCAATTCACCCCTCAACTTT; CDR3: CATQGGNSPLNF
J: TRBJ1-1; V: TRBV5-1; D: -; size: many; DNA: TGCGCCAGCAGCTTGCAGCCGTCTGGAGGTATGAACACTGAAGCTTTCTTT; CDR3: CASSLQPSGGMNTEAFF
J: TRBJ1-3; V: TRBV5-6; D: -; size: many; DNA: TGTGCCAGCAGCTATCCAGTGGGAAACACCATATATTTT; CDR3: CASSYPVGNTIYF
J: TRBJ1-5; V: TRBV4-1; D: -; size: many; DNA: TGCGCCAGCAGCTTACACTACATATGGGGACGCAATCAGCCCCAGCATTTT; CDR3: CASSLHYIWGRNQPQHF
J: TRBJ2-1; V: TRBV5-8; D: TRBD2; size: many; DNA: TGTGCCAGCCCCGGGACTAGCGATCTCAATGAGCAGTTCTTC; CDR3: CASPGTSDLNEQFF
J: TRBJ1-1; V: TRBV5-1; D: TRBD1; size: many; DNA: TGCGCCAGCAGGGACAGGGCGACTAACACTGAAGCTTTCTTT; CDR3: CASRDRATNTEAFF
J: TRBJ1-3; V: TRBV20-1; D: TRBD1; size: many; DNA: TGCAGTGCAGCCAGGGGGTCCGGAAACACCATATATTTT; CDR3: CSAARGSGNTIYF
J: TRBJ2-3; V: TRBV10-3; D: TRBD2; size: many; DNA: TGTGCCATCAGTGAAGGGAGGGACACAGATACGCAGTATTTT; CDR3: CAISEGRDTDTQYF
J: TRBJ2-1; V: TRBV5-1; D: TRBD1; size: many; DNA: TGCGCCAGCAGCTGGGGGACAGGGGGAGAGCAGTTCTTC; CDR3: CASSWGTGGEQFF
J: TRBJ2-1; V: TRBV5-1; D: TRBD2; size: many; DNA: TGCGCCAGCAGCTTAACAAGCAGCGGGGGGGCATACAATGAGCAGTTCTTC; CDR3: CASSLTSSGGAYNEQFF
J: TRBJ2-2; V: TRBV29-1; D: TRBD2; size: -; DNA: TGCAGCGTGATACCGTCCAGCGGGGGCGAAGCGAACACCGGGGAGCTGTTTTTT; CDR3: CSVIPSSGGEANTGELFF
J: TRBJ2-5; V: TRBV5-1; D: TRBD1; size: many; DNA: TGCGCCAGCAGCCTGACAGGGGGCGGGGAGACCCAGTACTTC; CDR3: CASSLTGGGETQYF
J: TRBJ1-2; V: TRBV12-3/TRBV12-4; D: -; size: -; DNA: TGTGCCAGCAGTCCCCCCTCGCGAGGCTATGGCTACACCTTC; CDR3: CASSPPSRGYGYTF
J: TRBJ2-1; V: TRBV20-1; D: -; size: many; DNA: TGCAGTGCTAGTGAAAGCGGAAGCTCCTACAATGAGCAGTTCTTC; CDR3: CSASESGSSYNEQFF
J: TRBJ2-5; V: TRBV11-2; D: -; size: many; DNA: TGTGCCAGCAGCTTAGCAGGGACTGCGTACCAAGAGACCCAGTACTTC; CDR3: CASSLAGTAYQETQYF
J: TRBJ1-6; V: TRBV20-1; D: -; size: many; DNA: TGCAGTGCTAGAGATCGCCATCGGACCGTCTATAATTCACCCCTCCACTTT; CDR3: CSARDRHRTVYNSPLHF